A selection of T cell receptor beta chains follows, all from one sample in a study of T cell responses to AZD1222 COVID-19 vaccine. Sequencing used immunoSEQ multiplex PCR; TCRdb keeps in-frame clones, though not all of them. The sample contains over 40,000 clones, around 84% of which appear only once. The source was peripheral blood, collected on day 0 of AZD1222 vaccination. The receptors were gathered from an adult in good health. Each CDR3 is given with its conserved first and last residue. A D gene is named only where the DNA matches it firmly. Clone size appears in some rows only: once, few, many, or a class for an expanded clone.

d_gene	abundance	v_gene	j_gene	CDR3nt	CDR3aa
NA	NA	TRBV19	TRBJ2-1	TGTGCCAGTAGTCAAACTTCTAGCGACCGGTTCTTC	CASSQTSSDRFF
NA	NA	TRBV3-1/TRBV3-2	TRBJ1-2	TGTGCCAGCAGCCAAGACACCCTCGCGGGGGGCTACACCTTC	CASSQDTLAGGYTF
NA	NA	TRBV6-2/TRBV6-3	TRBJ1-2	TGTGCCAGCAGTCTAGGGGCTTATGGCTACACCTTC	CASSLGAYGYTF
NA	NA	TRBV7-9	TRBJ1-2	TGTGCCAGCAGCTCACTCCGGGACGCCGGACGCTATGGCTACACCTTC	CASSSLRDAGRYGYTF
TRBD2	NA	TRBV5-1	TRBJ2-5	TGCGCCAGCAGCCTCGAAGTTGAGGGAGGGGAGACCCAGTACTTC	CASSLEVEGGETQYF
TRBD1	NA	TRBV2	TRBJ2-1	TGTGCCAGCAGGAACGACAGGGCCTACAATGAGCAGTTCTTC	CASRNDRAYNEQFF
TRBD2	once	TRBV7-3	TRBJ2-5	TGTGCCAGCAGCTTAGGGGGACTAGCGGTCCAAGAGACCCAGTACTTC	CASSLGGLAVQETQYF
NA	NA	TRBV7-2	TRBJ2-5	TGTGCCAGCAGCTTAATACCGGAACAAGAGACCCAGTACTTC	CASSLIPEQETQYF
NA	NA	TRBV7-8	TRBJ2-2	TGTGCCAGCAGCTCCTTTGGGGGAACGAACACCGGGGAGCTGTTTTTT	CASSSFGGTNTGELFF
TRBD2	NA	TRBV7-9	TRBJ2-1	TGTGCCAGCAGCTTTAGCGGGGCTCATACCTACAATGAGCAGTTCTTC	CASSFSGAHTYNEQFF
NA	NA	TRBV9	TRBJ1-1	TGTGCCAGCAGCGTAGTAGCCCCGACAGTGGGCACTGAAGCTTTCTTT	CASSVVAPTVGTEAFF
NA	NA	TRBV11-2	TRBJ2-7	TGTGCCAGCAGCTTAGATTCCAGCTCCTACGAGCAGTACTTC	CASSLDSSSYEQYF
TRBD1	NA	TRBV7-6	TRBJ2-1	TGTGCCAGCAGCTTAGGCGGACAGGGGGCGCTTGAGCAGTTCTTC	CASSLGGQGALEQFF
TRBD1	NA	TRBV5-1	TRBJ1-3	TGCGCCAGCAGCCGGGACAGCTCTGGAAACACCATATATTTT	CASSRDSSGNTIYF
NA	NA	TRBV6-5	TRBJ2-2	TGTGCCAGCAGGCCTACTAGCATCGGGGAGCTGTTTTTT	CASRPTSIGELFF
NA	NA	TRBV28	TRBJ1-1	TGTGCCAGCAGTTCCTCTAGGGCCGATCGAGGGGGGAACACTGAAGCTTTCTTT	CASSSSRADRGGNTEAFF
TRBD2	NA	TRBV7-8	TRBJ2-3	TGTGCCAGCAGCTCCTCGGGGGTAGCGGGACCGGGGTATTTT	CASSSSGVAGPGYF
NA	few	TRBV12-3/TRBV12-4	TRBJ2-1	TGTGCCAGCAGTTTAGGGCCTCACAATGAGCAGTTCTTC	CASSLGPHNEQFF
NA	NA	TRBV11-3	TRBJ1-1	TGTGCCAGCAGCTTAGCGTTGAGGGCCCAGGTCATGAACACTGAAGCTTTCTTT	CASSLALRAQVMNTEAFF
NA	NA	TRBV11-2	TRBJ2-5	TGTGCCAGCAGCTTAAATATCGCGAGCGGGGAGACCCAGTACTTC	CASSLNIASGETQYF
TRBD1	NA	TRBV5-6	TRBJ2-7	TGTGCCAGCAGCGGGGGACAGGGTCTTACCTACGAGCAGTACTTC	CASSGGQGLTYEQYF
NA	NA	TRBV6-1	TRBJ2-1	TGTGCCGGCCGGGACCGCTCCTACAATGAGCAGTTCTTC	CAGRDRSYNEQFF
NA	NA	TRBV4-1	TRBJ1-1	TGCGCCAGCAGCCAAGAAGGGACAAGCGACATGAACACTGAAGCTTTCTTT	CASSQEGTSDMNTEAFF
NA	NA	TRBV11-2	TRBJ2-1	TGTGCCAGCAGCAGTATACGGGAGTCTGAGCAGTTCTTC	CASSSIRESEQFF
NA	few	TRBV2	TRBJ2-3	TGTGCCAGCAGTCTCAGTAAGATGGCAGATACGCAGTATTTT	CASSLSKMADTQYF
TRBD1	NA	TRBV12-3/TRBV12-4	TRBJ2-4	TGTGCCAGCAGTTTAGTAGGGGGCCACATTCAGTACTTC	CASSLVGGHIQYF
NA	NA	TRBV18	TRBJ1-3	TGTGCCAGCTCACGGATACTTGACGGTGCCTCTGGAAACACCATATATTTT	CASSRILDGASGNTIYF
NA	NA	TRBV21-1	TRBJ1-5	TGTGCCAGCAGCCCGGGACAGGGGAGCAATCAGCCCCAGCATTTT	CASSPGQGSNQPQHF
NA	NA	TRBV6-2/TRBV6-3	TRBJ2-4	TGTGCCAGCAGTTATACAGGACTAGCCAAAAACATTCAGTACTTC	CASSYTGLAKNIQYF
NA	NA	TRBV10-3	TRBJ2-1	TGTGCCATCAGTGACCCCACAACGACTATTCGGGAGAGGGGTGAGCAGTTCTTC	CAISDPTTTIRERGEQFF
NA	NA	TRBV19	TRBJ2-2	TGTGCCAGTAGTAATCCGAACACCGGGGAGCTGTTTTTT	CASSNPNTGELFF
NA	NA	TRBV29-1	TRBJ2-3	TGCAGCGTTGAAGAAGGACTCACAGATACGCAGTATTTT	CSVEEGLTDTQYF
TRBD1	NA	TRBV5-5	TRBJ1-5	TGTGCCAGCAGCAGACAGGGGTCGGGCAATCAGCCCCAGCATTTT	CASSRQGSGNQPQHF
TRBD1	NA	TRBV10-3	TRBJ1-6	TGTGCCATCAGCACGGGACAGGGTAATTCACCCCTCCACTTT	CAISTGQGNSPLHF
NA	once	TRBV29-1	TRBJ2-7	TGCAGCGTTGCTGAGTCGGGTCAGGTTCTCTACGAGCAGTACTTC	CSVAESGQVLYEQYF
TRBD1	NA	TRBV24-1	TRBJ1-1	TGTGCCACCAGCCATACAGGGGCCGAGACTGAAGCTTTCTTT	CATSHTGAETEAFF
NA	NA	TRBV6-5	TRBJ2-3	TGTGCCAGCAGTTACCGTAGCGGCTCCACAGATACGCAGTATTTT	CASSYRSGSTDTQYF
TRBD2	once	TRBV29-1	TRBJ2-7	TGCAGCGTTGATGGAAGGACTAGCGGGTCCTACGAGCAGTACTTC	CSVDGRTSGSYEQYF
TRBD2	NA	TRBV28	TRBJ2-7	TGTGCCAGCACTCTAGCGGGCAGGGAGAGCTCCTACGAGCAGTACTTC	CASTLAGRESSYEQYF
TRBD1	NA	TRBV7-9	TRBJ1-1	TGTGCCAGCAGCTTAGAGGACAGGGATACTTTCTTT	CASSLEDRDTFF
NA	NA	TRBV5-1	TRBJ1-2	TGCGCCAGCAGCTGGGCCCGGGAGGGAGGCTACACCTTC	CASSWAREGGYTF
NA	few	TRBV7-3	TRBJ2-3	TGTGCCAGCAGCTTAGGAAAGGGGGATACGCAGTATTTT	CASSLGKGDTQYF